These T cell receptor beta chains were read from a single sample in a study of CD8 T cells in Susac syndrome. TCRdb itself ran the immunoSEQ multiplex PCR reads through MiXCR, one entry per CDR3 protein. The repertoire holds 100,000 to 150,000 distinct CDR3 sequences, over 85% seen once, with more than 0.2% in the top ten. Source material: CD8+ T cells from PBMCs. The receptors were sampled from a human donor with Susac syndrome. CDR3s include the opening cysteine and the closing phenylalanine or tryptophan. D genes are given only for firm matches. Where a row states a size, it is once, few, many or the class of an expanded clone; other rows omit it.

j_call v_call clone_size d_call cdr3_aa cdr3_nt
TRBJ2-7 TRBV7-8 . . CASSLQVLGTEQYF TGTGCCAGCAGCTTACAGGTTTTGGGAACGGAGCAGTACTTC
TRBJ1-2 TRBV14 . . CASSSPEGVGYTF TGTGCCAGCAGCTCCCCCGAAGGGGTTGGCTACACCTTC
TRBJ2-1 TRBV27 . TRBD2 CASSLYLAGVLYEQFF TGTGCCAGCAGTTTATACCTAGCGGGAGTCTTGTATGAGCAGTTCTTC
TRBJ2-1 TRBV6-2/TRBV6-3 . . CASSYLRGRNEQFF TGTGCCAGCAGTTACCTAAGGGGGAGGAATGAGCAGTTCTTC
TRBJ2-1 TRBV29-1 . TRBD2 CSPRTSSFNEQFF TGTAGCCCTAGGACTAGTTCGTTCAATGAGCAGTTCTTC
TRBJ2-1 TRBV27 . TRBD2 CASSLVGRAYNEQFF TGTGCCAGCAGTTTAGTGGGGAGGGCCTACAATGAGCAGTTCTTC
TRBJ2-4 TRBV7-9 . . CASSYLTGQTIQYF TGTGCCAGCAGCTACTTAACTGGCCAGACGATTCAGTACTTC
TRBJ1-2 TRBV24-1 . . CATNVQGTGYTF TGTGCCACCAACGTACAGGGTACGGGCTACACCTTC
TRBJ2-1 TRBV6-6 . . CASSYTHSGEQFF TGTGCCAGCAGTTACACCCATAGCGGCGAGCAGTTCTTC
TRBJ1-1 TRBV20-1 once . CSARGPSGVWTEAFF TGCAGTGCTAGGGGGCCTTCGGGGGTGTGGACTGAAGCTTTCTTT
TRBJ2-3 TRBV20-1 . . CSAIWGRRDTQYF TGCAGTGCTATCTGGGGCAGGAGAGATACGCAGTATTTT
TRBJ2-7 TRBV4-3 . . CASSQATGDLYEQYF TGCGCCAGCAGCCAAGCCACTGGGGACTTATACGAGCAGTACTTC
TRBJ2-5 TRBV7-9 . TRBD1 CASSFSIHRGEETQYF TGTGCCAGCAGCTTTAGTATCCACAGGGGGGAAGAGACCCAGTACTTC
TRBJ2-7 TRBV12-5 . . CASGLVRGEQYF TGTGCTAGTGGTTTGGTGAGGGGCGAGCAGTACTTC
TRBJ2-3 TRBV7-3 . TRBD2 CASSFSGGGTDTQYF TGTGCCAGCAGCTTTAGCGGGGGGGGTACAGATACGCAGTATTTT
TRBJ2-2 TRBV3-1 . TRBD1 CASSRDRGNTGELFF TGTGCCAGCAGCCGGGACAGGGGCAACACCGGGGAGCTGTTTTTT
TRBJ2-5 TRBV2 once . CATKVTGSQETQYF TGTGCCACCAAAGTAACGGGAAGTCAAGAGACCCAGTACTTC
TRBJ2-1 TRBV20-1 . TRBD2 CSARELAGSSYNEQFF TGCAGTGCTAGGGAGTTAGCGGGGAGCTCCTACAATGAGCAGTTCTTC
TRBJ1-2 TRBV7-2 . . CASSFTGGGYTF TGTGCCAGCAGCTTTACGGGGGGGGGCTACACCTTC
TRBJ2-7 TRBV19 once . CASSIGTGSYEQYF TGTGCCAGTAGTATAGGTACCGGATCCTACGAGCAGTACTTC
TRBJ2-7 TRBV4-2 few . CASSQESMGAYEQYF TGTGCCAGCAGCCAAGAGTCGATGGGAGCCTACGAGCAGTACTTC
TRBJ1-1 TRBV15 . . CATSRDSLTSNTEAFF TGTGCCACCAGCAGAGATTCCTTAACCTCGAACACTGAAGCTTTCTTT
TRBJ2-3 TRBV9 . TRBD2 CASSVATSGLTDTQYF TGTGCCAGCAGCGTAGCGACTAGCGGACTCACAGATACGCAGTATTTT
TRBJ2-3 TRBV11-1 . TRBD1 CASSQILDRADTQYF TGTGCCAGCAGCCAGATATTGGACAGGGCTGATACGCAGTATTTT
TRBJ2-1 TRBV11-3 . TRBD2 CASSLYGGRLDNEQFF TGTGCCAGCAGCTTATACGGCGGGAGGCTAGACAATGAGCAGTTCTTC
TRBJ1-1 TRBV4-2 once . CASSQPGTEAFF TGTGCCAGCAGCCAACCAGGGACTGAAGCTTTCTTT
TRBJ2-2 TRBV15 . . CATSPSGVLDSTGELFF TGTGCCACCAGCCCCTCCGGGGTGCTAGACTCCACCGGGGAGCTGTTTTTT
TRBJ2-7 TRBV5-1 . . CASSFQGTSYEQYF TGCGCCAGCAGCTTTCAGGGGACCTCCTACGAGCAGTACTTC
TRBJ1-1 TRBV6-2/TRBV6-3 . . CASSYLDTEAFF TGTGCCAGCAGTTACTTGGACACTGAAGCTTTCTTT
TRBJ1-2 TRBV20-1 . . CSARSVGYRIGYGYTF TGCAGTGCTAGGAGCGTAGGATATAGGATTGGGTATGGCTACACCTTC
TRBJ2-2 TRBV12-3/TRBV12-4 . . CASSSQGSGELFF TGTGCCAGCAGCTCCCAAGGTAGCGGGGAGCTGTTTTTT
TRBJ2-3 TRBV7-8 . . CASSAGINADTQYF TGTGCCAGCAGCGCTGGGATTAACGCAGATACGCAGTATTTT
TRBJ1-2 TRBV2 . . CASSDRGRSSYGYTF TGTGCCAGCAGTGACAGGGGTAGATCCTCCTATGGCTACACCTTC
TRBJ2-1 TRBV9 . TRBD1 CASSVGTGGNEQFF TGTGCCAGCAGCGTTGGGACAGGGGGCAATGAGCAGTTCTTC
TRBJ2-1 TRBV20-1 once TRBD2 CSAGAGAFHNEQFF TGCAGTGCTGGAGCGGGAGCGTTCCACAATGAGCAGTTCTTC
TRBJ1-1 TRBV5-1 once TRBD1 CASSADLGTENTEAFF TGCGCCAGCAGCGCAGATCTAGGGACAGAGAACACTGAAGCTTTCTTT
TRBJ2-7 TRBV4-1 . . CASSQETGGGFYEQYF TGCGCCAGCAGCCAAGAAACCGGGGGTGGGTTCTACGAGCAGTACTTC
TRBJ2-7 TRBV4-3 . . CASSQDGAALYEQYF TGCGCCAGCAGCCAAGATGGAGCCGCCTTATACGAGCAGTACTTC
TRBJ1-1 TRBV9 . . CASSAEGENTEAFF TGTGCCAGCAGCGCCGAGGGGGAGAACACTGAAGCTTTCTTT
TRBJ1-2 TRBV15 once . CATSRDPGTGYTF TGTGCCACCAGCAGAGATCCGGGGACCGGCTACACCTTC